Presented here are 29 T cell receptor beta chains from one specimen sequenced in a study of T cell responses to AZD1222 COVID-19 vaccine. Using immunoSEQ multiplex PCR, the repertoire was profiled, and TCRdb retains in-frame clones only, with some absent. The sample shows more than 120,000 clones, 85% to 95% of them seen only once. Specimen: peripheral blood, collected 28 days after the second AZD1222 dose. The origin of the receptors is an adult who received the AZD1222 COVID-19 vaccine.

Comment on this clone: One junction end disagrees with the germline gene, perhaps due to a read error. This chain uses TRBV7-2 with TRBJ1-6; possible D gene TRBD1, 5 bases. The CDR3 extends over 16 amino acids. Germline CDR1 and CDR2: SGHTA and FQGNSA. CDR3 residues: CASRLEGAALDSPLHF. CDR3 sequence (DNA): TGTGCCAGCAGGTTAGAAGGGGCGGCCCTTGATTCACCCCTCCACTTT.

CDR3 protein: CASSEEKGAWYGYTF. The CDR3 nucleotides read TGTGCCAGCAGTGAAGAGAAGGGCGCATGGTATGGCTACACCTTC. V gene TRBV6-1 combines with J gene TRBJ1-2; D gene unclear. CDR1 is MNHNS and CDR2 is SASEGT in the germline V gene. This CDR3 has 15 residues. Trimming took off 1 base at V and 5 bases at J, with 14 bases between the two ends.

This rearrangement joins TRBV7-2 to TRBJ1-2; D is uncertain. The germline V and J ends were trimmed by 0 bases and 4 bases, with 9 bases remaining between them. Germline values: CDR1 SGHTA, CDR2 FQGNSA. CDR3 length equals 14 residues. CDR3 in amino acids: CASSLAQPLYGYTF. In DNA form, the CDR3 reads TGTGCCAGCAGCTTAGCGCAGCCTCTCTATGGCTACACCTTC.

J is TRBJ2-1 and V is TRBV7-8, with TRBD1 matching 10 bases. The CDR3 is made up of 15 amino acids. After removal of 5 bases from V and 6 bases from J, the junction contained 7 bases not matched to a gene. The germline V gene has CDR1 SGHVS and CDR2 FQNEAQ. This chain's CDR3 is CASSRGTGALNEQFF. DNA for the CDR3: TGTGCCAGCAGCCGAGGGACAGGGGCTCTCAATGAGCAGTTCTTC.

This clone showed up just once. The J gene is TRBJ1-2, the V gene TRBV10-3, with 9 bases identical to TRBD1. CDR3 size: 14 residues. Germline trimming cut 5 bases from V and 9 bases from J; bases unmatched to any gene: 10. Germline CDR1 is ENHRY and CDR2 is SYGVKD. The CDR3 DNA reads TGTGCCATCAGTCCGGGACAGGGCATGGCTAGCTACACCTTC. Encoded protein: CAISPGQGMASYTF.

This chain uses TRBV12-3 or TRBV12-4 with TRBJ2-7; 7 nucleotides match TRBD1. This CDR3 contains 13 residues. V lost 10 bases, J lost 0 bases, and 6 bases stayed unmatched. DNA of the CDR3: TGTGCCACCCGGGGACAGAGCTCCTACGAGCAGTACTTC. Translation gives CATRGQSSYEQYF.

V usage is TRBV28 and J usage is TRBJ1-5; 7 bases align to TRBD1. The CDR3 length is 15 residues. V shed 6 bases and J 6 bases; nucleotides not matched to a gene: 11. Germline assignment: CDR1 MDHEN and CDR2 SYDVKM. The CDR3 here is CASRYDRVVGQPQHF. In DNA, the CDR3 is TGTGCCAGCAGGTATGACAGGGTGGTTGGTCAGCCCCAGCATTTT.

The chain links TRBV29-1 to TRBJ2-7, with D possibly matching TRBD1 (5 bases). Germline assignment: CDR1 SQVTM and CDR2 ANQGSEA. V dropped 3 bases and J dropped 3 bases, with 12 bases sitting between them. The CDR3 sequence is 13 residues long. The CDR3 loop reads CSVEGQGNYEQYF. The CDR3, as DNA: TGCAGCGTTGAGGGCCAGGGCAACTACGAGCAGTACTTC.

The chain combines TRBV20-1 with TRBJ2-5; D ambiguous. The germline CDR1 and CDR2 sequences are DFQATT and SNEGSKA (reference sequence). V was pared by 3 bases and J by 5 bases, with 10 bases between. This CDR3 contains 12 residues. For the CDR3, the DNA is TGCAGTGCTAGTTACTTATATGAGACCCAGTACTTC. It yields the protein CSASYLYETQYF.

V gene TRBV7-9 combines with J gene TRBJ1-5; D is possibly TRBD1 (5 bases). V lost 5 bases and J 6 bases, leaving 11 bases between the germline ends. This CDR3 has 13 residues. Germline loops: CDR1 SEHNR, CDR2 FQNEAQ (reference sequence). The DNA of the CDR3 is TGTGCCAGCAGCAGAGAGGGGTTTCAGCCCCAGCATTTT. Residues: CASSREGFQPQHF. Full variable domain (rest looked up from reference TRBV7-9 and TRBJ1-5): DTGVSQNPRHKITKRGQNVTFRCDPISEHNRLYWYRQTLGQGPEFLTYFQNEAQLEKSRLLSDRFSAERPKGSFSTLEIQRTEQGDSAMYLCASSREGFQPQHFGDGTRLSIL.

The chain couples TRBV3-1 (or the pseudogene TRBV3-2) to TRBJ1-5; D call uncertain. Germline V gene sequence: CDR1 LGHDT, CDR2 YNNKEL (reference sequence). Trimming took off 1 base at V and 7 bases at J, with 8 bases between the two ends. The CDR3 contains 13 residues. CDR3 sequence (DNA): TGTGCCAGCAGCCAAGGAGGTCTCCAGCCCCAGCATTTT. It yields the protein CASSQGGLQPQHF.

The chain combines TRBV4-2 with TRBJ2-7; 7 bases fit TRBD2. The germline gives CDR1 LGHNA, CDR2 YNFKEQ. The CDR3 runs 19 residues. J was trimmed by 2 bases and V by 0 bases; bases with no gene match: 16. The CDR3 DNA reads TGTGCCAGCAGCCAAGATAGCGGATTAGCGGGTGATACCACCTACGAGCAGTACTTC. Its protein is CASSQDSGLAGDTTYEQYF.

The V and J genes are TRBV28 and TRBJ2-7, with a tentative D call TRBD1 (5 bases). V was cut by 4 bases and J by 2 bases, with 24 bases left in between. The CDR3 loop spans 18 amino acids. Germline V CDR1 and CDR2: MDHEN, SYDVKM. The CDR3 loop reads CASSSIGQGRAYAYEQYV. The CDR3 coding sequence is TGTGCCAGCAGTTCTATCGGGCAGGGAAGAGCTTACGCCTACGAGCAGTACGTC.

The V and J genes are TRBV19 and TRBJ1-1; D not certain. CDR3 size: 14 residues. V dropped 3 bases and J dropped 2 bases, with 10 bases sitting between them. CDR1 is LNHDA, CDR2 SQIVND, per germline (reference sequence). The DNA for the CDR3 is TGTGCCAGTAGTATCATGGCAACTAACACTGAAGCTTTCTTT. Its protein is CASSIMATNTEAFF.

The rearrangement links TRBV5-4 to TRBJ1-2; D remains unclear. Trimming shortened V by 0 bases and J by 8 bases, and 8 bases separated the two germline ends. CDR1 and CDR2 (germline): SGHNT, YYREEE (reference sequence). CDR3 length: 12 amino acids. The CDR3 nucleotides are TGTGCCAGCAGCTTGGTAGGGTCCGGCTACACCTTC. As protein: CASSLVGSGYTF.

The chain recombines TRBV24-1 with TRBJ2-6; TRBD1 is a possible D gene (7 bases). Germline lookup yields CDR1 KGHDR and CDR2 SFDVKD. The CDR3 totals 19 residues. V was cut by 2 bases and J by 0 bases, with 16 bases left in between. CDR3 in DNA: TGTGCCACCAGTGATTATCGGGGGACAGACCCCTCTGGGGCCAACGTCCTGACTTTC. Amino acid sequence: CATSDYRGTDPSGANVLTF.

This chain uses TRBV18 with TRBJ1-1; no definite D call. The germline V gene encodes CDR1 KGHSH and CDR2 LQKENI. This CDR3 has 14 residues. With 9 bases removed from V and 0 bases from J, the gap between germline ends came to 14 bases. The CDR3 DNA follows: TGTGCCAGTTCCTGGGCCGAGTTGAACACTGAAGCTTTCTTT. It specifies CASSWAELNTEAFF.

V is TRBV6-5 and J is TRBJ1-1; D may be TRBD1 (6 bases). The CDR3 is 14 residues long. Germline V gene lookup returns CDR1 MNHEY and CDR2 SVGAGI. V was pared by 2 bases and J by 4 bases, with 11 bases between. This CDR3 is CASSYGGAGTEAFF. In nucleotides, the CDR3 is TGTGCCAGCAGTTACGGGGGGGCAGGCACTGAAGCTTTCTTT.

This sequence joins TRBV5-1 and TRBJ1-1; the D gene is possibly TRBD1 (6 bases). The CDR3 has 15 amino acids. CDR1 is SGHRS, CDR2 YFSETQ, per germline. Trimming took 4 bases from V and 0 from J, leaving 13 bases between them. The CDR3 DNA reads TGCGCCAGCAGCACCACAGGGAACATGAACACTGAAGCTTTCTTT. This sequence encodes CASSTTGNMNTEAFF.

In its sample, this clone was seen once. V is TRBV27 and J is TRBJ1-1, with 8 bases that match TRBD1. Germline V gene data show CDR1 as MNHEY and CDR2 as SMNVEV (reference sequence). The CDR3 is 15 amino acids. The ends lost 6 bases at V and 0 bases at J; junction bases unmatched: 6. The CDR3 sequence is CASRTGDYLNTEAFF. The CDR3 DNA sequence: TGTGCCAGCAGGACAGGGGACTACTTGAACACTGAAGCTTTCTTT.

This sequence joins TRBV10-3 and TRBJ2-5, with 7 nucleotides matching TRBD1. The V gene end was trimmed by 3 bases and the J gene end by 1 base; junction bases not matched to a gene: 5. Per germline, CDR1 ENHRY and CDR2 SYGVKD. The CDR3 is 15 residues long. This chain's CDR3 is CAISDPGQVQETQYF. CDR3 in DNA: TGTGCCATCAGTGACCCCGGACAGGTCCAAGAGACCCAGTACTTC.

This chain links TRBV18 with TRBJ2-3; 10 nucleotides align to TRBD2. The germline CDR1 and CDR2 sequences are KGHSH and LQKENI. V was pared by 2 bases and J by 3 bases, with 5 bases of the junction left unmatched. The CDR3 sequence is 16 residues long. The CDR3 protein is CASSPGTSGTTDTQYF. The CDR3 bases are TGTGCCAGCTCACCAGGCACTAGCGGGACGACAGATACGCAGTATTTT.

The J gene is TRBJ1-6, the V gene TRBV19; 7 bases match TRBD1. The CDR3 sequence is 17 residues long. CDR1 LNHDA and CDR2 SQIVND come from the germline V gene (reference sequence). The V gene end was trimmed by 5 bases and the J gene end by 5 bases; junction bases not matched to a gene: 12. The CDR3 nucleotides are TGTGCCAGTAGTTACCTGTCGACAGGGACAAATAATTCACCCCTCCACTTT. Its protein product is CASSYLSTGTNNSPLHF.

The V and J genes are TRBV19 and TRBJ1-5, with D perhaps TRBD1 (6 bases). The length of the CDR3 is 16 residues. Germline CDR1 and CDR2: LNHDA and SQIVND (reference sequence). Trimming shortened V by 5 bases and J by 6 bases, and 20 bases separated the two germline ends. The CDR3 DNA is TGTGCCAGTAGTCTCAACCCGGGACATTTAAGTCAGCCCCAGCATTTT. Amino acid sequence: CASSLNPGHLSQPQHF.

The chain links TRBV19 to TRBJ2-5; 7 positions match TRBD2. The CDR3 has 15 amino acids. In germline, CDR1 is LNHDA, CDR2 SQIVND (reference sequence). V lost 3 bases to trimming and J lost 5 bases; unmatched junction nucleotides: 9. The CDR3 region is CASSISGGSSETQYF. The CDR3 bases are TGTGCCAGTAGTATCTCGGGCGGGAGTTCGGAGACCCAGTACTTC.

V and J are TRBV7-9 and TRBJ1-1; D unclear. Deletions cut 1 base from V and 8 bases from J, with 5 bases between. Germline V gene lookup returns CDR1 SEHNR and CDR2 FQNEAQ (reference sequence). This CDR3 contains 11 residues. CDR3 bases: TGTGCCAGCAGCTTAGTCAGCGAAGCTTTCTTT. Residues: CASSLVSEAFF.

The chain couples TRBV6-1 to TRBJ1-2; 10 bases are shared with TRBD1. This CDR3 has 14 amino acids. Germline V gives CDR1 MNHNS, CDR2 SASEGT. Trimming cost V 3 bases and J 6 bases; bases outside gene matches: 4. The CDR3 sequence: CASSETGGYHGYTF. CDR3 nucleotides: TGTGCCAGCAGTGAGACAGGGGGCTATCATGGCTACACCTTC.

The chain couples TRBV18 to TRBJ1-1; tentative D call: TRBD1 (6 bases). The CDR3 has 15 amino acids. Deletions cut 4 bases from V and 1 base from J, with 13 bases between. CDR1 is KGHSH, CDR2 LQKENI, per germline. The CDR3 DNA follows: TGTGCCAGCTCACGGGGGGCTGCTGGGAACACTGAAGCTTTCTTT. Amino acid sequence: CASSRGAAGNTEAFF.

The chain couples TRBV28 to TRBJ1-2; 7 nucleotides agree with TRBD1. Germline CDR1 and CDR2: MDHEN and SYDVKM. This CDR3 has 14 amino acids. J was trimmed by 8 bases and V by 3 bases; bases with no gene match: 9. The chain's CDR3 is CASSFGDRVRGYTF. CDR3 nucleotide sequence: TGTGCCAGCAGTTTCGGCGACAGGGTGCGGGGCTACACCTTC.